Listed below are T cell receptor beta chains from one sample, sequenced in a study of control samples from healthy donors and cancer patients. Profiling relied on immunoSEQ multiplex PCR, and the TCRdb table lists in-frame clones only, not all of them. The profile shows more than 45,000 clones, approximately 90% of them singletons. The sample was PBMCs. Receptors originate from a man aged 25 to 40 with colorectal cancer. The CDR3 runs from the conserved cysteine through the conserved F or W. The D gene is left open where the match is weak. The size of a clone is reported for some rows only, either as once, few or many, or as a class for expanded clones.

j_gene,len,abundance,d_gene,v_gene,CDR3nt,CDR3aa
TRBJ2-7,20,NA,TRBD1,TRBV4-2,TGTGCCACCAGCCAAGATAGGGGGGGACAGGGGGCACTCAGCCTCTACGAGCAGTACTTC,CATSQDRGGQGALSLYEQYF
TRBJ1-1,12,NA,NA,TRBV19,TGTGCCAGTAGTAACAAGGGGAGGGAAGCTTTCTTT,CASSNKGREAFF
TRBJ1-5,13,NA,NA,TRBV2,TGTGCCAGCAGTGGAGACAGCAATCAGCCCCAGCATTTT,CASSGDSNQPQHF
TRBJ1-5,15,NA,NA,TRBV6-6,TGTGCCAGCCGACCAGGACCATATAGCAATCAGCCCCAGCATTTT,CASRPGPYSNQPQHF
TRBJ2-1,15,NA,NA,TRBV5-4,TGTGCCAGCAGCTTGAAGGGGCCCTCCTACAATGAGCAGTTCTTC,CASSLKGPSYNEQFF
TRBJ2-6,19,NA,NA,TRBV4-3,TGCGCCAGCAGCCAAAGTGGTCCCAGGGACCCCTCTGGGGCCAACGTCCTGACTTTC,CASSQSGPRDPSGANVLTF
TRBJ1-1,13,NA,NA,TRBV4-1,TGCGCCAGCAGCCAAACCGACCCGAAGGAAGCTTTCTTT,CASSQTDPKEAFF
TRBJ1-3,14,NA,TRBD1,TRBV6-5,TGTGCCAGCAGGGGGGACAGCCCTGGAAACACCATATATTTT,CASRGDSPGNTIYF
TRBJ2-1,16,NA,NA,TRBV5-1,TGCGCCAGCAGCTTGGGTGAGACACCTCTCTACAATGAGCAGTTCTTC,CASSLGETPLYNEQFF
TRBJ1-1,14,once,NA,TRBV19,TGTGCCAGTAAATACCGGGGCCGGGACACTGAAGCTTTCTTT,CASKYRGRDTEAFF
TRBJ1-1,15,NA,TRBD1,TRBV7-2,TGTGCCAGCAGCCTCTACAGGGGGCGGGAAACTGAAGCTTTCTTT,CASSLYRGRETEAFF
TRBJ2-5,14,NA,NA,TRBV5-1,TGCGCCAGCAGCTTGGAAGGGAACTGGGAGACCCAGTACTTC,CASSLEGNWETQYF
TRBJ2-1,16,NA,NA,TRBV5-6,TGTGCCAGCAGCGTCGCCGGGACACTCTCCTACAATGAGCAGTTCTTC,CASSVAGTLSYNEQFF
TRBJ1-2,15,NA,NA,TRBV19,TGTGCCAGTAGTATCTTGCCCGCCAGAGACTATGGCTACACCTTC,CASSILPARDYGYTF
TRBJ1-5,18,NA,TRBD1,TRBV7-2,TGTGCCAGCAGCTTAAATCCGACAGGGCCGAGCTTGAATCAGCCCCAGCATTTT,CASSLNPTGPSLNQPQHF
TRBJ1-5,15,NA,NA,TRBV6-2/TRBV6-3,TGTGCCAGCAGTACAGGGATCCTTAGCAATCAGCCCCAGCATTTT,CASSTGILSNQPQHF
TRBJ1-6,16,NA,TRBD1,TRBV7-2,TGTGCCAGCAGCTCGGGACAGGGGTCCTTTAATTCACCCCTCCACTTT,CASSSGQGSFNSPLHF
TRBJ1-1,16,NA,NA,TRBV4-3,TGCGCCAGCAGCCAACGGACGGGGGGAGGGAACACTGAAGCTTTCTTT,CASSQRTGGGNTEAFF
TRBJ2-2,13,NA,NA,TRBV10-3,TGTGCCGCCATCCCGACTCGAACCGGGGAGCTGTTTTTT,CAAIPTRTGELFF
TRBJ2-3,17,NA,TRBD2,TRBV19,TGTGCCAGTAGTAGGCAGGGAGCGGGGGGGCGAACAGATACGCAGTATTTT,CASSRQGAGGRTDTQYF
TRBJ2-1,15,NA,NA,TRBV25-1,TGTGCCAGCAGTGAAACGGGGGCTCGATACAATGAGCAGTTCTTC,CASSETGARYNEQFF
TRBJ1-6,16,once,NA,TRBV11-2,TGTGCCAGCAGCCAATTACAGGGCTCCTATAATTCACCCCTCCACTTT,CASSQLQGSYNSPLHF
TRBJ1-2,15,NA,NA,TRBV3-1/TRBV3-2,TGTGCCAGCAGCCAAGGGTACAGTAGAAACTATGGCTACACCTTC,CASSQGYSRNYGYTF
TRBJ1-1,13,NA,NA,TRBV6-5,TGTGCCAGCCGGGGGGAGGTGAACACTGAAGCTTTCTTT,CASRGEVNTEAFF
TRBJ2-6,19,NA,TRBD1,TRBV4-1,TGCGCCAGCAGCCTACTCCGGGACAGGAGACCCTCTGGGGCCAACGTCCTGACTTTC,CASSLLRDRRPSGANVLTF
TRBJ1-2,15,NA,NA,TRBV6-5,TGTGCCAGCACCGAAGGAACAGGAGTTAACTATGGCTACACCTTC,CASTEGTGVNYGYTF
TRBJ1-2,13,NA,NA,TRBV12-3/TRBV12-4,TGTGCCAGCAGTCCCTTAGACCTCGATGGCTACACCTTC,CASSPLDLDGYTF
TRBJ2-2,15,NA,NA,TRBV19,TGTGCCAGTAGTATAGATCGGGTCTCAGCCGGGGAGCTGTTTTTT,CASSIDRVSAGELFF
TRBJ1-5,15,NA,NA,TRBV20-1,TGCAGTGCTAGTGGGCCCTGGGTCGCAAATCAGCCCCAGCATTTT,CSASGPWVANQPQHF
TRBJ1-1,12,NA,NA,TRBV27,TGTGCCAGCAGTGCCCAGAACACTGAAGCTTTCTTT,CASSAQNTEAFF
TRBJ2-3,13,NA,TRBD1,TRBV6-5,TGTGCCAGCAGTTGGACAGGGCCAGATACGCAGTATTTT,CASSWTGPDTQYF
TRBJ2-1,15,NA,NA,TRBV24-1,TGTGCCACCAGTGATTCAGGGCCCCTAACCAATGAGCAGTTCTTC,CATSDSGPLTNEQFF
TRBJ2-6,21,once,NA,TRBV6-2/TRBV6-3,TGTGCCAGCAGTTACGGGGTGGTAGGGGCTTTTGGTAGCTCTGGGGCCAACGTCCTGACTTTC,CASSYGVVGAFGSSGANVLTF
TRBJ2-1,15,NA,TRBD2,TRBV6-1,TGTGCCAGCAGTGAAGAAACTAGCGGGGCATATGAGCAGTTCTTC,CASSEETSGAYEQFF
TRBJ2-5,13,NA,NA,TRBV5-1,TGCGCCAGCAGCAAAGGACACCAAGAGACCCAGTACTTC,CASSKGHQETQYF
TRBJ1-2,12,NA,NA,TRBV20-1,TGCAGTGCTAGTCAGGGTGACTATGGCTACACCTTC,CSASQGDYGYTF
TRBJ2-2,17,few,TRBD2,TRBV6-2/TRBV6-3,TGTGCCAGCAGTTACTCTACGGCTAGCGGAAAAACCGGGGAGCTGTTTTTT,CASSYSTASGKTGELFF
TRBJ1-2,15,NA,NA,TRBV5-6,TGTGCCAGCAGCCCCGGCCTACAGCCAATACATGGCTACACCTTC,CASSPGLQPIHGYTF
TRBJ2-3,15,NA,TRBD2,TRBV5-4,TGTGCCAGCAGCCCGCGGGGGTACGGCACAGATACGCAGTATTTT,CASSPRGYGTDTQYF
TRBJ2-3,16,NA,NA,TRBV5-6,TGTGCCAGCAGCTTGGGAGCGGGCCTTAGCACAGATACGCAGTATTTT,CASSLGAGLSTDTQYF
TRBJ1-1,14,NA,NA,TRBV7-2,TGTGCCAGCAGCTTACAGGGTGGGGGCACTGAAGCTTTCTTT,CASSLQGGGTEAFF
TRBJ2-2,14,few,NA,TRBV7-2,TGTGCCAGCAGCTTATCCAGGGGGGCCGGGGAGCTGTTTTTT,CASSLSRGAGELFF
TRBJ1-1,18,NA,TRBD1,TRBV5-1,TGCGCCAGCAGCTTTGGGCGGCGGGACAGGTTTTTGAACACTGAAGCTTTCTTT,CASSFGRRDRFLNTEAFF
TRBJ1-1,12,NA,NA,TRBV29-1,TGCAGCGTTGAGGATCCGCACACTGAAGCTTTCTTT,CSVEDPHTEAFF
TRBJ2-7,15,NA,NA,TRBV9,TGTGCCAGCAGCGAGGGTCAACTGAGCTCCTACGAGCAGTACTTC,CASSEGQLSSYEQYF
TRBJ2-7,20,NA,TRBD1,TRBV18,TGTGCCAGCTCACTCACCCGGACAGGGGGCCCTACAAGTAGGATCTACGAGCAGTACTTC,CASSLTRTGGPTSRIYEQYF
TRBJ1-1,16,NA,NA,TRBV4-3,TGCGCCAGCAGCCAATTTCCACAGGGAGGGGACACTGAAGCTTTCTTT,CASSQFPQGGDTEAFF
TRBJ2-7,14,NA,NA,TRBV7-2,TGTGCCAGCAGCTTAACCCGGGCTTCCTACGAGCAGTACTTC,CASSLTRASYEQYF
TRBJ1-2,14,NA,TRBD1,TRBV19,TGTGCCAGTAGTTCTTGGGGGACAGGGGCTCGCTACACCTTC,CASSSWGTGARYTF
TRBJ2-7,14,NA,TRBD1,TRBV3-1/TRBV3-2,TGTGCCAGCAGCCAGGGCAGGGGGACCTACGAGCAGTACTTC,CASSQGRGTYEQYF
TRBJ2-7,13,few,NA,TRBV19,TGTGCCAGTAGGATGACAACGGCCTACGAGCAGTACTTC,CASRMTTAYEQYF
TRBJ1-2,14,NA,TRBD1,TRBV7-2,TGTGCCAGCAGGTTAGGCACAGGGGCGGATGGCTACACCTTC,CASRLGTGADGYTF
TRBJ1-5,13,NA,NA,TRBV18,TGTGCCAGCTCACCCGATAGCAATCAGCCCCAGCATTTT,CASSPDSNQPQHF